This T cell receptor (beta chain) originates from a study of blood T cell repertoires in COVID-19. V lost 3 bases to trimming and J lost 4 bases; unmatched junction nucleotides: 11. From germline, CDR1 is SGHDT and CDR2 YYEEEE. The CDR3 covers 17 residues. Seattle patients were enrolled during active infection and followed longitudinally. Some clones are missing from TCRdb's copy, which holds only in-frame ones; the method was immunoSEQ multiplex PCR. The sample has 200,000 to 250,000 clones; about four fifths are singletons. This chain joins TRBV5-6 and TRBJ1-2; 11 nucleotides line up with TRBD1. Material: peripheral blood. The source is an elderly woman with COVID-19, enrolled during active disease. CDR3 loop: CASSYGTGGPTPYGYTF. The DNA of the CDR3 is TGTGCCAGCAGCTACGGGACAGGGGGACCCACGCCCTATGGCTACACCTTC.